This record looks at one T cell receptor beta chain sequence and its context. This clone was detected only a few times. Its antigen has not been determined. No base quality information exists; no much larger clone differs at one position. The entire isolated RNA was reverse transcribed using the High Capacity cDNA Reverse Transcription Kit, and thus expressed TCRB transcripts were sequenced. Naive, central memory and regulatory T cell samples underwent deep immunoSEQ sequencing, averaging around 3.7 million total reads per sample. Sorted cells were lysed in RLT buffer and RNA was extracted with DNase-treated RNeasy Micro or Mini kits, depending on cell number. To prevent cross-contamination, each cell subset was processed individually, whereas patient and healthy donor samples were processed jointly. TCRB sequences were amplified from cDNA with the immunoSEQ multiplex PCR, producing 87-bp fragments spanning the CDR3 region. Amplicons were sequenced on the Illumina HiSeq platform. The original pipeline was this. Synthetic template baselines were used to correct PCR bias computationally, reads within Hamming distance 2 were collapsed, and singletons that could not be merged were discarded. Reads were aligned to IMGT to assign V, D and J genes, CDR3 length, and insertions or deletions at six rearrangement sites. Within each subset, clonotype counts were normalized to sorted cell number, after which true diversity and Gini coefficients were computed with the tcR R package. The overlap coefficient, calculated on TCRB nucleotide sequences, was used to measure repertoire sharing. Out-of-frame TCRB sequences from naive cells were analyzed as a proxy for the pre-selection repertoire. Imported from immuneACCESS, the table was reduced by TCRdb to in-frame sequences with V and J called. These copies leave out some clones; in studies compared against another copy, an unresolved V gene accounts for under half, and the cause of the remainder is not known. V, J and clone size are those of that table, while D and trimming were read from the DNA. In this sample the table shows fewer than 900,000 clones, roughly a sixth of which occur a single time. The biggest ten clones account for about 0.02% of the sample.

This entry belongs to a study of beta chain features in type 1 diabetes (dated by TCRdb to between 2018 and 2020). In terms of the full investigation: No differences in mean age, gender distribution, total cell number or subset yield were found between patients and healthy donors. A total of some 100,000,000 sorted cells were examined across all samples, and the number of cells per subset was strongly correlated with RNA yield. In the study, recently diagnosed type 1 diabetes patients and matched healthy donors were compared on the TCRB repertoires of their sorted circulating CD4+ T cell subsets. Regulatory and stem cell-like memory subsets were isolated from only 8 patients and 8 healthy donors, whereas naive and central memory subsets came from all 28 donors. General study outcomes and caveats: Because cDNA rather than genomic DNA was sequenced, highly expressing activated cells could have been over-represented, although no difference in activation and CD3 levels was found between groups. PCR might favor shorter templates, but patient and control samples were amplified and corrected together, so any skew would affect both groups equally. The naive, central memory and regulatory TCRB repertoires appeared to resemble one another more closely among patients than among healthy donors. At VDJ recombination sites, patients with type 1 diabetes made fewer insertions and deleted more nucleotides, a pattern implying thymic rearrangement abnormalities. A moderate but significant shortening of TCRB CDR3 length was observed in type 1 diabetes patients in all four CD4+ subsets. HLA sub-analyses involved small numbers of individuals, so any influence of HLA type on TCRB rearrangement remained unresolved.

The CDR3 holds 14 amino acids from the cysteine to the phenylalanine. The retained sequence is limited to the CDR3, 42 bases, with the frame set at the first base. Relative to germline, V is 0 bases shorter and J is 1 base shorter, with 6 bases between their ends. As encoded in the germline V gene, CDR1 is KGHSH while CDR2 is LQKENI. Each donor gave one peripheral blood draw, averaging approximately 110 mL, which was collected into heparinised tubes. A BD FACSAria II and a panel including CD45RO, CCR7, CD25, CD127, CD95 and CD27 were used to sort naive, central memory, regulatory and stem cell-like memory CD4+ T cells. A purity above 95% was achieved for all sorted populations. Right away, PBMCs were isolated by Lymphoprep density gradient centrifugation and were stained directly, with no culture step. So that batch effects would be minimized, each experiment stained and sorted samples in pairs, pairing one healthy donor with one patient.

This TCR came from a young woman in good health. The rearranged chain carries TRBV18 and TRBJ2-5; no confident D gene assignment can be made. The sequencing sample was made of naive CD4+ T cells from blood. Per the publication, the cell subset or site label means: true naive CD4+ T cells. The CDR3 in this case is CASSPPNAQETQYF. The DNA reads TGTGCCAGCTCACCACCGAATGCCCAAGAGACCCAGTACTTC.